A single sample is the source of the 4 T cell receptor beta chains below, sequenced in a study of shared clonotypes between healthy human individuals. Assay used: immunoSEQ multiplex PCR; TCRdb lists only in-frame clones, some missing. The table shows about 2.3 million clones, with more than 85% occurring only once. The sample comprised naive CD4+ T cells from PBMCs. Subset given: CD45RA+ positively selected. The source of these receptors is a man younger than 30 in good health. Some clones in this sample may be carry-over from other donors' samples.

This clone has only one observation. The chain joins TRBV27 to TRBJ2-3; 7 bases fit TRBD2. With 9 bases clipped from V and 2 bases from J, the junction kept 8 bases outside the gene matches. Germline assignment: CDR1 MNHEY and CDR2 SMNVEV (reference sequence). This CDR3 region has 14 residues. In nucleotides, the CDR3 is TGTGCCAGTAAGACTAGCAGATACACAGATACGCAGTATTTT. It codes for CASKTSRYTDTQYF.

A note on this clone: Other DNA sequences within the sample encode an identical CDR3. In DNA form, the CDR3 reads TGTGCCAGCTCACCAAGCCCTGGGGACACTGAAGCTTTCTTT. The encoded protein is CASSPSPGDTEAFF. The chain links TRBV18 to TRBJ1-1; D is uncertain. The germline gives CDR1 KGHSH, CDR2 LQKENI. CDR3 size: 14 residues. The V end lost 2 bases, the J end lost 3 bases, and 10 bases lay between the germline ends.

The genes are TRBV27 and TRBJ2-7; D might be TRBD2 (5 bases). Trimming removed 8 bases from V and 4 bases from J, with 9 bases in between. This CDR3 spans 11 amino acids. Looked up from germline, CDR1 is MNHEY and CDR2 is SMNVEV (reference sequence). The CDR3 DNA follows: TGTGCCAGCGGGAGTGAGTACGAGCAGTACTTC. Translation: CASGSEYEQYF.

The chain couples TRBV28 to TRBJ2-7, with a weak D call TRBD1 (8 bases). With 3 bases removed from V and 4 bases from J, the gap between germline ends came to 19 bases. Germline V gene sequence: CDR1 MDHEN, CDR2 SYDVKM. The CDR3 is made up of 16 amino acids. The CDR3 DNA follows: TGTGCCAGCAGTTTTACCCCACAGGGGGACTATTACGAGCAGTACTTC. Protein product: CASSFTPQGDYYEQYF. The variable domain in full, with the rest retrieved from reference TRBV28 and TRBJ2-7, is DVKVTQSSRYLVKRTGEKVFLECVQDMDHENMFWYRQDPGLGLRLIYFSYDVKMKEKGDIPEGYSVSREKKERFSLILESASTNQTSMYLCASSFTPQGDYYEQYFGPGTRLTVT.